The next 6 T cell receptor beta chains were all read from a single sample in a study of blood T cell repertoires in COVID-19 (dated by TCRdb to the early 2020s). The library was made by the immunoSEQ multiplex PCR assay. Not all clones reach the TCRdb copy of this immuneACCESS table, which keeps in-frame sequences only. Checked studies attribute under half of the gap to unresolved V genes and leave the rest unexplained. Present in this sample are 60,000 to 70,000 clones, roughly 85% of which were seen just once. The ten biggest clones cover roughly 24% of the sample. Sequenced input: peripheral blood. Receptor source: a man aged 50 to 60 with acute or convalescent COVID-19.

The rearrangement joins TRBV2 to TRBJ1-4; TRBD1 aligns across 7 bases. J was trimmed by 7 bases and V by 3 bases; bases with no gene match: 5. The germline gives CDR1 SNHLY, CDR2 FYNNEI. The CDR3 spans 14 residues. CDR3 coding DNA: TGTGCCAGCAGTGAGGGGACAGTCAGTGAAAAACTGTTTTTT. Its protein is CASSEGTVSEKLFF. Supplemented by reference TRBV2 and TRBJ1-4, the full variable domain reads EPEVTQTPSHQVTQMGQEVILRCVPISNHLYFYWYRQILGQKVEFLVSFYNNEISEKSEIFDDQFSVERPDGSNFTLKIRSTKLEDSAMYFCASSEGTVSEKLFFGSGTQLSVL.

The chain carries TRBV19 and TRBJ2-3; possibly TRBD2 for D (7 bases). The CDR3 sequence is 17 residues long. CDR1 and CDR2 (germline): LNHDA, SQIVND (reference sequence). The germline V and J ends were trimmed by 0 bases and 0 bases, with 13 bases remaining between them. CDR3: CASSIEKGGTSTDTQYF. The CDR3 DNA is TGTGCCAGTAGTATAGAAAAGGGGGGGACTAGCACAGATACGCAGTATTTT.

This clone was counted a single time. The rearrangement uses TRBV6-1 and TRBJ1-1; 7 bases are shared with TRBD1. The CDR3 covers 16 residues. V shed 1 base, J shed 5 bases, and the junction held 10 bases outside the gene matches. CDR1 is MNHNS and CDR2 is SASEGT in the germline V gene. The chain's CDR3 is CASSEVPGQEATEAFF. The CDR3 bases are TGTGCCAGCAGTGAAGTACCCGGACAGGAGGCGACTGAAGCTTTCTTT.

This chain joins TRBV28 and TRBJ1-1, with D possibly TRBD1 on 5 matching bases. V lost 7 bases to trimming and J lost 1 base, with 22 bases between them. From germline, CDR1 is MDHEN and CDR2 SYDVKM. The CDR3 spans 17 residues. This chain's CDR3 is CASNLRQIGTANTEAFF. DNA of the CDR3: TGTGCCAGCAATTTGCGGCAAATTGGGACTGCGAACACTGAAGCTTTCTTT.

V is TRBV2 and J is TRBJ1-4; no firm D call. Germline CDR1 and CDR2: SNHLY and FYNNEI. Deletions cut 9 bases from V and 6 bases from J, with 8 bases between. The CDR3 is 11 amino acids. The CDR3 sequence is CASCSDEKLFF. DNA of the CDR3: TGTGCCAGTTGCAGCGATGAAAAACTGTTTTTT.

V usage is TRBV24-1 and J usage is TRBJ1-2, with 8 bases fitting TRBD1. The CDR3 has 15 residues. The V and J ends lost 5 bases and 4 bases, in that order; junction bases with no gene match: 8. Germline V gene lookup returns CDR1 KGHDR and CDR2 SFDVKD. CDR3 sequence reads: CATSAFTGQGYGYTF. The CDR3 DNA sequence: TGTGCCACCAGTGCCTTCACAGGACAGGGCTATGGCTACACCTTC.